What follows are 30 T cell receptor beta chains derived from one specimen sequenced in a study of multiple sclerosis patients with progressive multifocal leukoencephalopathy. Indicated time point: before natalizumab initiation. Repertoires were generated with immunoSEQ multiplex PCR, while TCRdb's copy carries only in-frame clones and drops some. The sample holds some 31,000 clones, around 89% seen once. Sequenced sample: PBMCs. These receptors all stem from a human donor with multiple sclerosis.

This clone was detected once. The V call is TRBV18, the J call TRBJ2-3; tentative D call: TRBD1 (5 bases). The CDR3 totals 14 residues. V shed 10 bases and J shed 4 bases, with 18 bases lying between them. Germline CDR1 reads KGHSH; CDR2 reads LQKENI. The CDR3 sequence is CATSAAGSPDTQYF. The CDR3 DNA is TGTGCCACCTCCGCAGCAGGGTCCCCAGATACGCAGTATTTT.

The chain has TRBV5-5 and TRBJ1-5; D not resolved. The ends were cut back, 0 bases at V and 8 bases at J, with 6 bases in the middle. CDR1 and CDR2 from the germline V gene are SGHKS and YYEKEE (reference sequence). The CDR3 sequence is 12 residues long. DNA of the CDR3: TGTGCCAGCAGCTTGGGGGCTGAGCCCCAGCATTTT. Translation: CASSLGAEPQHF.

With respect to this clone: A junction end diverges from the germline sequence, so it may reflect a read error. The chain couples TRBV7-9 to TRBJ2-1; 12 positions match TRBD2. The germline V gene encodes CDR1 SEHNR and CDR2 FQNEAQ (reference sequence). This CDR3 has 12 amino acids. The CDR3 DNA reads TGTGCCAGCAGCTTAGGACTAGCGGGAGTGGTCTTC. This translates into CASSLGLAGVVF.

This chain connects TRBV4-1 to TRBJ1-2; 7 positions match TRBD1. The CDR3 runs 16 residues. CDR1 and CDR2 from the germline V gene are MGHRA and YSYEKL. The V segment lost 3 bases and the J segment 0 bases; nucleotides outside the gene matches: 7. CDR3 sequence (DNA): TGCGCCAGCAGCCACCCGAAGACAGGGTCTAACTATGGCTACACCTTC. It codes for CASSHPKTGSNYGYTF.

The V gene is TRBV28, the J gene TRBJ1-2; D is uncertain. The CDR3 extends over 17 amino acids. Trimming cost V 5 bases and J 1 base, with 20 bases left between them. CDR1 and CDR2 (germline): MDHEN, SYDVKM. The CDR3 loop is CASSPTKKNEVNYGYTF. CDR3 coding DNA: TGTGCCAGCAGTCCGACCAAGAAGAACGAAGTTAACTATGGCTACACCTTC.

The chain is built from TRBV6-5 and TRBJ2-7; 8 nucleotides line up with TRBD1. Germline CDR1 is MNHEY and CDR2 is SVGAGI. V lost 5 bases and J lost 2; bases outside the gene matches: 5. The CDR3 extends over 14 amino acids. This CDR3 reads CASSPTGETYEQYF. CDR3 in DNA: TGTGCCAGCAGTCCGACAGGGGAAACCTACGAGCAGTACTTC.

This rearrangement joins TRBV10-3 to TRBJ1-1; D is unresolved. V was clipped by 0 bases and J by 1 base, with 6 bases between them. This CDR3 comprises 14 residues. Germline CDR1 is ENHRY and CDR2 is SYGVKD. CDR3: CAISESMGNTEAFF. The CDR3 DNA reads TGTGCCATCAGTGAGTCGATGGGGAACACTGAAGCTTTCTTT.

The chain has TRBV11-2 and TRBJ2-1, with TRBD2 matching over 12 bases. This CDR3 has 19 residues. V was clipped by 5 bases and J by 0 bases; unmatched bases: 11. The germline V gene encodes CDR1 SGHAT and CDR2 FQNNGV. Here the CDR3 reads CASSAGTSGFGSSYNEQFF. CDR3 sequence (DNA): TGTGCCAGCAGCGCCGGGACTAGCGGGTTCGGTAGCTCCTACAATGAGCAGTTCTTC.

V usage is TRBV28 and J usage is TRBJ2-2; 9 positions agree with TRBD2. The CDR3 has 13 residues. V lost 6 bases, J lost 7 bases, and 3 bases stayed unmatched. Germline CDR1 is MDHEN and CDR2 is SYDVKM. The CDR3: CASREAGGGELFF. Here the CDR3 DNA reads TGTGCCAGCAGAGAAGCGGGAGGCGGGGAGCTGTTTTTT.

The chain combines TRBV30 with TRBJ1-2; D perhaps matches TRBD1 (5 bases). The germline gives CDR1 GTSNPN, CDR2 SVGIG (reference sequence). This CDR3 has 11 residues. V lost 2 bases to trimming and J lost 6 bases, with 7 bases between them. CDR3 amino acids: CAWSRGDGYTF. In DNA form, the CDR3 reads TGTGCCTGGAGTCGAGGGGATGGCTACACCTTC. Complete variable domain (other parts from reference TRBV30 and TRBJ1-2): SQTIHQWPATLVQPVGSPLSLECTVEGTSNPNLYWYRQAAGRGLQLLFYSVGIGQISSEVPQNLSASRPQDRQFILSSKKLLLSDSGFYLCAWSRGDGYTFGSGTRLTVV.

The chain employs TRBV29-1 and TRBJ2-1, with TRBD1 matching 10 bases. CDR3 length: 13 residues. V shed 5 bases and J 6 bases; nucleotides not matched to a gene: 4. Germline loops: CDR1 SQVTM, CDR2 ANQGSEA. The CDR3, as DNA: TGCAGCGTTCGACAGGGGGCATTCAATGAGCAGTTCTTC. It translates to CSVRQGAFNEQFF.

V and J are TRBV19 and TRBJ2-1; a weak D match, TRBD2 (6 bases). Looked up from germline, CDR1 is LNHDA and CDR2 is SQIVND (reference sequence). The CDR3 sequence is 14 residues long. V lost 7 bases to trimming and J lost 5 bases, with 15 bases between them. This chain's CDR3 is CASTDLGLNNEQFF. The DNA for the CDR3 is TGTGCCAGTACCGACCTCGGACTAAACAATGAGCAGTTCTTC.

On this clone itself: No conserved phenylalanine or tryptophan is present at the end of the CDR3, so a read error is the likely explanation. The V gene is TRBV11-2, the J gene TRBJ2-7, with TRBD2 matching 7 bases. Germline lookup yields CDR1 SGHAT and CDR2 FQNNGV. Losses at the gene ends were 4 bases for V and 3 bases for J; bases not matched to a gene: 3. The CDR3 runs to 13 residues. The CDR3 protein is CASSWGGGYEQYS. CDR3 DNA sequence: TGTGCCAGCAGCTGGGGGGGTGGCTACGAGCAGTACTCC.

The genes are TRBV5-6 and TRBJ2-7; D perhaps matches TRBD1 (7 bases). V was shortened by 4 bases and J by 4 bases, with 18 bases between the two germline ends. CDR1 is SGHDT and CDR2 is YYEEEE in the germline V gene. The CDR3 consists of 15 residues. CDR3 DNA sequence: TGTGCCAGCAGCCTAGGAGGGGGCACCCCATACGAGCAGTACTTC. This codes for CASSLGGGTPYEQYF.

This rearrangement joins TRBV6-5 to TRBJ2-7; 8 bases agree with TRBD2. CDR1 is MNHEY and CDR2 is SVGAGI in the germline V gene. J gave up 3 bases and V 7 bases, and 11 bases lay outside the gene matches. The CDR3 is 15 amino acids. The CDR3 coding sequence is TGTGCCAGCACCTGGGGGCTAGCGGGCAACTACGAGCAGTACTTC. This gives the protein CASTWGLAGNYEQYF.

The genes are TRBV6-6 and TRBJ1-5; D is undetermined. Germline assignment: CDR1 MNHNY and CDR2 SVGAGI (reference sequence). The CDR3 has 13 amino acids. Trimming shortened V by 2 bases and J by 5 bases, and 7 bases separated the two germline ends. The CDR3 bases are TGTGCCAGCAGTTACGGGAGGTATCAGCCCCAGCATTTT. Residues: CASSYGRYQPQHF.

The chain joins TRBV9 to TRBJ1-2, with a tentative D call TRBD1 (5 bases). In germline, CDR1 is SGDLS, CDR2 YYNGEE. The V and J ends lost 3 bases and 2 bases respectively, with 14 bases between them. This CDR3 has 15 amino acids. The CDR3 reads CASSGSKTANYGYTF. In nucleotides, the CDR3 is TGTGCCAGCAGCGGATCAAAGACAGCAAACTATGGCTACACCTTC.

V usage is TRBV4-3 and J usage is TRBJ1-4; 8 nucleotides match TRBD1. The CDR3 is made up of 16 amino acids. From germline, CDR1 is LGHNA and CDR2 YSLEER. Germline trimming cut 5 bases from V and 8 bases from J; bases unmatched to any gene: 13. The CDR3 DNA follows: TGCGCCAGCAGCGTCAACTTGGACAGGGCAAGGGAAAAACTGTTTTTT. The encoded protein is CASSVNLDRAREKLFF.

The chain has TRBV5-8 and TRBJ2-5; D not resolved. The J call may be wrong; the DNA end is better matched by TRBJ2-7. Germline V gene lookup returns CDR1 SGHTS and CDR2 YDEGEE. This CDR3 comprises 9 residues. The CDR3 bases are TGTGCCAGCAGCTACGAGCAGTACTTC. Amino acids: CASSYEQYF.

This clone was observed once. This specimen includes other DNA sequences encoding the same CDR3. The CDR3 loop reads CASSLDRNSPLHF. Written as DNA, the CDR3 is TGCGCCAGCAGCTTGGACAGGAATTCACCCCTCCACTTT. The genes are TRBV5-1 and TRBJ1-6; maybe TRBD1 (5 bases). The CDR3 spans 13 residues. The V end was cut by 0 bases, the J end by 7 bases, with 5 bases between. In germline, CDR1 is SGHRS, CDR2 YFSETQ.

V usage is TRBV29-1 and J usage is TRBJ1-3; D remains unclear. In germline, CDR1 is SQVTM, CDR2 ANQGSEA. The CDR3 totals 13 residues. The ends were cut back, 0 bases at V and 3 bases at J, with 6 bases in the middle. CDR3 in amino acids: CSVEDGVGNTIYF. The CDR3 bases are TGCAGCGTTGAAGATGGGGTTGGAAACACCATATATTTT.

The chain has TRBV6-4 and TRBJ2-1; 11 bases map to TRBD1. There are 15 residues in the CDR3. Germline trimming cut 4 bases from V and 3 bases from J; bases unmatched to any gene: 2. Germline CDR1 and CDR2: MRHNA and SNTAGT. The CDR3 loop reads CASSAGTGGYNEQFF. CDR3 nucleotide sequence: TGTGCCAGCAGTGCCGGGACAGGGGGCTACAATGAGCAGTTCTTC.

V gene TRBV9 combines with J gene TRBJ1-1, with a weak D call TRBD1 (5 bases). Germline V CDR1 and CDR2: SGDLS, YYNGEE. This CDR3 spans 13 amino acids. Trimming took 2 bases from V and 6 from J, leaving 11 bases between them. The chain's CDR3 is CASSVGGTSEAFF. CDR3 DNA: TGTGCCAGCAGCGTCGGGGGAACCTCTGAAGCTTTCTTT. Full variable domain (missing parts from reference TRBV9 and TRBJ1-1): DSGVTQTPKHLITATGQRVTLRCSPRSGDLSVYWYQQSLDQGLQFLIQYYNGEERAKGNILERFSAQQFPDLHSELNLSSLELGDSALYFCASSVGGTSEAFFGQGTRLTVV.

The chain couples TRBV5-4 to TRBJ1-4, with D unclear. The length of the CDR3 is 13 residues. V lost 2 bases and J lost 5, with 7 bases in between. Germline V lookup: CDR1 SGHNT, CDR2 YYREEE (reference sequence). The CDR3 reads CASSFPGNEKLFF. The CDR3 coding sequence is TGTGCCAGCAGCTTTCCGGGGAATGAAAAACTGTTTTTT.

V gene TRBV25-1 combines with J gene TRBJ2-5; D is possibly TRBD2 (6 bases). The J call is uncertain, as TRBJ2-7 better fits the DNA end. Germline CDR1 reads MGHDK; CDR2 reads SYGVNS. The CDR3 loop spans 16 amino acids. DNA of the CDR3: TGTGCCAGCAGTGCCCTTCCGGCGGGGCAGTGGTACGAGCAGTACTTC. This codes for CASSALPAGQWYEQYF.

The rearrangement links TRBV10-3 to TRBJ1-1; TRBD1 aligns across 7 bases. CDR1 and CDR2 (germline): ENHRY, SYGVKD. V was clipped by 4 bases and J by 0 bases; unmatched bases: 2. The CDR3 spans 14 residues. For the CDR3, the DNA is TGTGCCATCAGTGGACAGGGATTGAACACTGAAGCTTTCTTT. Encoded protein: CAISGQGLNTEAFF.

The CDR3 is CAFTTSGSYEQYF. For the CDR3, the DNA is TGTGCCTTTACGACTAGCGGGAGCTACGAGCAGTACTTC. This rearrangement joins TRBV30 to TRBJ2-7; 12 bases align to TRBD2. CDR1 and CDR2 from the germline V gene are GTSNPN and SVGIG (reference sequence). The ends lost 7 bases at V and 3 bases at J; junction bases unmatched: 4. The CDR3 spans 13 residues. Supplemented by reference TRBV30 and TRBJ2-7, the full variable domain reads SQTIHQWPATLVQPVGSPLSLECTVEGTSNPNLYWYRQAAGRGLQLLFYSVGIGQISSEVPQNLSASRPQDRQFILSSKKLLLSDSGFYLCAFTTSGSYEQYFGPGTRLTVT.

The chain links TRBV4-3 to TRBJ2-3; no reliable D call. The CDR3 is made up of 14 amino acids. Trimming pared 0 bases from V and 1 base from J, leaving 5 bases between. CDR1 is LGHNA, CDR2 YSLEER, per germline. CDR3 sequence (DNA): TGCGCCAGCAGCCAAGACTATCGCACAGATACGCAGTATTTT. It specifies CASSQDYRTDTQYF.

The chain carries TRBV29-1 and TRBJ1-1; D possibly corresponds to TRBD1 (5 bases). The CDR3 is 16 amino acids. Germline V gives CDR1 SQVTM, CDR2 ANQGSEA. The V end lost 6 bases, the J end lost 2 bases, and 22 bases lay between the germline ends. The CDR3 DNA follows: TGCAGCGTATTCTTCCCAGGGAAGACAGCCAACACTGAAGCTTTCTTT. This translates into CSVFFPGKTANTEAFF.

V and J are TRBV27 and TRBJ2-3, with TRBD1 identical over 9 bases. CDR3 size: 14 residues. Germline V gene sequence: CDR1 MNHEY, CDR2 SMNVEV (reference sequence). Losses at the gene ends were 6 bases for V and 1 base for J; bases not matched to a gene: 2. The CDR3: CASRGTGRTDTQYF. CDR3 DNA sequence: TGTGCCAGCAGGGGGACAGGGCGCACAGATACGCAGTATTTT.